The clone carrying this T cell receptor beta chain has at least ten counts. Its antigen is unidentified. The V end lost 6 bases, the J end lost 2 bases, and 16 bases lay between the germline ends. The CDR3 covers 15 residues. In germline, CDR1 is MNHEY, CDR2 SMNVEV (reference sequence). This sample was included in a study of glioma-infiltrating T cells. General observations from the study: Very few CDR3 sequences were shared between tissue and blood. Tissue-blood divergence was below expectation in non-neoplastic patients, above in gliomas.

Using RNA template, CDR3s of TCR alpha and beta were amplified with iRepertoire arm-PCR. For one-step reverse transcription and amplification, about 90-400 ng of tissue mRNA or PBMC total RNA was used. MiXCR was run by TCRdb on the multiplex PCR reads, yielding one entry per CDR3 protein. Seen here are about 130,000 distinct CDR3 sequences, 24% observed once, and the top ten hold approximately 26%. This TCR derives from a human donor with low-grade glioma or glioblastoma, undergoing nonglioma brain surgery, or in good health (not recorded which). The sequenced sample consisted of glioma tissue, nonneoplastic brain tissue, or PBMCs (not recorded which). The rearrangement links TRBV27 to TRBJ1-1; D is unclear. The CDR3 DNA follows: TGTGCCAGCAGCCCGGCGCCGTTGGGAAACACTGAAGCTTTCTTT. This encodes CASSPAPLGNTEAFF.